A single sample is the source of the 22 T cell receptor beta chains below, sequenced in a study of CD4+ T cells in melanoma. Using immunoSEQ multiplex PCR, the repertoire was profiled, and TCRdb retains in-frame clones only, with some absent. This table holds 8,500 to 10,000 clones, roughly 70% found once. The sequencing sample was made of cells from a culture (not recorded whether cultured in vitro). The source is a human donor with melanoma.

The rearrangement joins TRBV12-5 to TRBJ2-2, with D maybe TRBD1 (6 bases). Between the trimmed V and J ends, which lost 0 bases and 4 bases, there was a span of 18 bases. This CDR3 contains 18 residues. Germline CDR1 LGHNT, CDR2 FRNRAP. CDR3 region: CASGLVLLGQGSTGELFF. The CDR3 region has the DNA TGTGCTAGTGGTTTGGTCCTCCTCGGCCAGGGGAGCACCGGGGAGCTGTTTTTT.

V usage is TRBV7-9 and J usage is TRBJ2-2; 9 positions match TRBD1. Germline-derived CDR1 and CDR2 are SEHNR and FQNEAQ (reference sequence). V was clipped by 4 bases and J by 4 bases; unmatched bases: 4. The CDR3 covers 15 residues. DNA for the CDR3: TGTGCCAGCAGCTCTTACAGGGGGCTCACCGGGGAGCTGTTTTTT. Translated: CASSSYRGLTGELFF.

The sample holds a few counts of this clone. This sequence joins TRBV2 and TRBJ2-7; D is uncertain. V gave up 2 bases and J gave up 0 bases, with 8 bases separating them. The V gene's germline CDR1 is SNHLY and CDR2 FYNNEI. This CDR3 is built from 14 residues. Here the CDR3 DNA reads TGTGCCAGCAGTGAATTGGAAAACTCCTACGAGCAGTACTTC. It is translated as CASSELENSYEQYF.

The chain employs TRBV5-1 and TRBJ2-5, with D perhaps being TRBD1 or TRBD2 (5 bases each). Trimming removed 4 bases at V and 1 base at J, with 8 bases between. The CDR3 loop spans 13 amino acids. Germline loops: CDR1 SGHRS, CDR2 YFSETQ. The DNA for the CDR3 is TGCGCCAGCAGCGGGGGTGTCCAAGAGACCCAGTACTTC. It specifies CASSGGVQETQYF.

The rearrangement links TRBV7-2 to TRBJ2-7; the D gene is possibly TRBD1 (6 bases). Trimming pared 5 bases from V and 2 bases from J, leaving 19 bases between. Germline CDR1 is SGHTA and CDR2 is FQGNSA. The CDR3 is 16 amino acids. Here the CDR3 reads CASSAPGTTTTYEQYF. CDR3 sequence (DNA): TGTGCCAGCAGCGCCCCCGGGACAACAACCACCTACGAGCAGTACTTC.

The rearrangement joins TRBV15 to TRBJ2-7, with D unclear. CDR1 is LNHNV, CDR2 YYDKDF, per germline (reference sequence). V was trimmed by 1 base and J by 6 bases, leaving 13 bases between them. This CDR3 is 14 amino acids long. In DNA form, the CDR3 reads TGTGCCACCAGCAGAGGGACCACAAAGAGCGAGCAGTACTTC. Translated: CATSRGTTKSEQYF.

This rearrangement joins TRBV5-4 to TRBJ2-7, with 7 bases that match TRBD2. The CDR3 loop spans 15 amino acids. Germline CDR1 is SGHNT and CDR2 is YYREEE (reference sequence). V shed 4 bases, J shed 4 bases, and the junction held 11 bases outside the gene matches. The DNA for the CDR3 is TGTGCCAGCAGCGGGGGGGACGTATCCGGGTACGAGCAGTACTTC. It specifies CASSGGDVSGYEQYF.

This clone turned up a few times. The chain is built from TRBV6-5 and TRBJ2-4; D call uncertain. Germline V gives CDR1 MNHEY, CDR2 SVGAGI. Trimming removed 6 bases from V and 8 bases from J, with 11 bases in between. The CDR3 runs to 12 residues. The CDR3 loop is CASSLHRDIQYF. CDR3 in DNA: TGTGCCAGCAGCCTTCATAGGGACATTCAGTACTTC.

This chain uses TRBV6-5 with TRBJ1-5, with D uncertain. This CDR3 region has 14 residues. The V and J ends lost 5 bases and 2 bases respectively, with 10 bases between them. Germline values: CDR1 MNHEY, CDR2 SVGAGI. CDR3: CASSLLRGNQPQHF. In DNA form, the CDR3 reads TGTGCCAGCAGTCTGCTTAGGGGCAATCAGCCCCAGCATTTT.

The chain has TRBV18 and TRBJ1-5; unclear D gene. V was trimmed by 2 bases and J by 3 bases, leaving 11 bases between them. Germline CDR1 and CDR2: KGHSH and LQKENI. CDR3 length: 15 amino acids. CDR3 protein: CASSPSGGFNQPQHF. The CDR3 DNA reads TGTGCCAGCTCACCAAGTGGAGGGTTCAATCAGCCCCAGCATTTT.

The chain joins TRBV15 to TRBJ2-5, with 10 bases that match TRBD2. The CDR3 length is 16 residues. The V gene end was trimmed by 1 base and the J gene end by 5 bases; junction bases not matched to a gene: 7. CDR1 and CDR2 from the germline V gene are LNHNV and YYDKDF (reference sequence). In DNA, the CDR3 is TGTGCCACCAGCAGAGGAAGCGGGGGGGCGGGTGAGACCCAGTACTTC. This translates into CATSRGSGGAGETQYF. The complete variable domain, with remaining parts taken from reference TRBV15 and TRBJ2-5, reads DAMVIQNPRYQVTQFGKPVTLSCSQTLNHNVMYWYQQKSSQAPKLLFHYYDKDFNNEADTPDNFQSRRPNTSFCFLDIRSPGLGDTAMYLCATSRGSGGAGETQYFGPGTRLLVL.

V gene TRBV9 combines with J gene TRBJ2-6; 9 positions agree with TRBD1. Germline values: CDR1 SGDLS, CDR2 YYNGEE. V was clipped by 3 bases and J by 2 bases; unmatched bases: 6. The CDR3 is 17 residues long. The CDR3 loop reads CASSEPQGAAGANVLTF. CDR3 nucleotide sequence: TGTGCCAGCAGCGAACCACAGGGGGCGGCTGGGGCCAACGTCCTGACTTTC.

The chain links TRBV5-1 to TRBJ1-3; D uncertain. The CDR3 totals 16 residues. The V end was cut by 4 bases, the J end by 1 base, with 15 bases between. Germline V CDR1 and CDR2: SGHRS, YFSETQ. In DNA form, the CDR3 reads TGCGCCAGCAGCCCGGCTGCAGGCGAGTCTGGAAACACCATATATTTT. Protein: CASSPAAGESGNTIYF.

This chain joins TRBV5-1 and TRBJ2-2; D not resolved. CDR1 SGHRS and CDR2 YFSETQ come from the germline V gene. V lost 0 bases and J lost 1, with 4 bases in between. This CDR3 is built from 14 residues. The CDR3 DNA follows: TGCGCCAGCAGCTTGGACGGGAACACCGGGGAGCTGTTTTTT. Its protein product is CASSLDGNTGELFF.

This clone was counted a few times. Other DNA sequences of this sample code for an identical CDR3. J is TRBJ2-2 and V is TRBV7-2; 13 bases are shared with TRBD2. Germline V lookup: CDR1 SGHTA, CDR2 FQGNSA. V dropped 4 bases and J dropped 4; count of bases not matched to a gene: 3. The CDR3 loop spans 16 amino acids. The CDR3 coding sequence is TGTGCCAGCAGCTCGGGACTAGCGGGGCCCACCGGGGAGCTGTTTTTT. Its protein product is CASSSGLAGPTGELFF.

The chain employs TRBV5-4 and TRBJ2-3; 8 bases are shared with TRBD2. J gave up 5 bases and V 0 bases, and 8 bases lay outside the gene matches. CDR3 length: 16 amino acids. CDR1 SGHNT and CDR2 YYREEE come from the germline V gene (reference sequence). CDR3 DNA: TGTGCCAGCAGCTTGGGGGCGGGGGGTCCAATAGATACGCAGTATTTT. Translating gives CASSLGAGGPIDTQYF.

The CDR3 region has the DNA TGTGCCAGCAGTTTCGGTGGGCAAGAGACCCAGTACTTC. Translating gives CASSFGGQETQYF. V usage is TRBV12-3 or TRBV12-4 and J usage is TRBJ2-5, with D uncertain. Trimming stripped 3 bases from V and 2 bases from J, with 7 bases between. This CDR3 has 13 amino acids.

This chain joins TRBV3-1 (or the pseudogene TRBV3-2) and TRBJ1-2; no definite D call. V was shortened by 1 base and J by 7 bases, with 16 bases between the two germline ends. There are 15 residues in the CDR3. Germline assignment: CDR1 LGHDT and CDR2 YNNKEL (reference sequence). CDR3 nucleotide sequence: TGTGCCAGCAGCCAAGTTCTCGAAGGTTTAGGTGGCTACACCTTC. This codes for CASSQVLEGLGGYTF.

Judged by abundance, this clone is large. The chain carries TRBV14 and TRBJ2-7; D not certain. The CDR3 runs 14 residues. The germline CDR1 and CDR2 sequences are SGHDN and FVKESK. V dropped 0 bases and J dropped 2 bases, with 8 bases sitting between them. CDR3 sequence: CASSQDSVPYEQYF. The CDR3 region has the DNA TGTGCCAGCAGCCAAGACTCCGTTCCCTACGAGCAGTACTTC. Filled out from reference TRBV14 and TRBJ2-7, the complete variable domain reads EAGVTQFPSHSVIEKGQTVTLRCDPISGHDNLYWYRRVMGKEIKFLLHFVKESKQDESGMPNNRFLAERTGGTYSTLKVQPAELEDSGVYFCASSQDSVPYEQYFGPGTRLTVT.

This clone was picked up a small number of times. This chain joins TRBV11-3 and TRBJ2-1; D perhaps matches TRBD1 (6 bases). This CDR3 is built from 13 residues. Germline V gene sequence: CDR1 SGHNT, CDR2 YENEEA. Trimming removed 5 bases at V and 3 bases at J, with 8 bases between. This CDR3 is CASSARGYNEQFF. CDR3 nucleotides: TGTGCCAGCAGCGCCAGGGGCTACAATGAGCAGTTCTTC.

The chain uses TRBV4-1 and TRBJ2-2; the D call may be TRBD1 or TRBD2 (5 bases each). Trimming removed 3 bases at V and 4 bases at J, with 24 bases between. Germline CDR1 is MGHRA and CDR2 is YSYEKL. The CDR3 extends over 19 amino acids. The CDR3 coding sequence is TGCGCCAGCAGCCACCCCCCCCGACAGCTAACGGCGGGCACCGGGGAGCTGTTTTTT. Its translation: CASSHPPRQLTAGTGELFF.

This clone was seen more than once but under ten times. This chain uses TRBV18 with TRBJ1-5; D remains unclear. V was pared by 3 bases and J by 5 bases, with 8 bases between. The CDR3 is 13 residues long. Germline-derived CDR1 and CDR2 are KGHSH and LQKENI. CDR3 nucleotide sequence: TGTGCCAGCTCACCGTTTGGTGATCAGCCCCAGCATTTT. It codes for CASSPFGDQPQHF.